One and the same sample provided the 31 T cell receptor beta chains below, sequenced in a study of monozygotic twins with cystic fibrosis. Generated by immunoSEQ multiplex PCR, the TCRdb table keeps only in-frame clones and is missing some. The table records over 25,000 clones, 92% of them present only once. The specimen sequenced was blood. These receptors all stem from a girl aged 2-10 years with cystic fibrosis.

This chain connects TRBV5-8 to TRBJ1-4; D may be TRBD1 (5 bases). The CDR3 totals 14 residues. Per the germline V gene, CDR1 is SGHTS and CDR2 is YDEGEE. Trimming took 4 bases from V and 8 from J, leaving 15 bases between them. The CDR3 is CASSRAGPGEKLFF. CDR3 nucleotide sequence: TGTGCCAGCAGCCGCGCAGGACCAGGGGAAAAACTGTTTTTT.

The genes are TRBV10-3 and TRBJ1-6, with D tentatively TRBD1 (6 bases). The V gene lost 2 bases and the J gene lost 0 bases, with 14 bases spanning the gap. Germline V gives CDR1 ENHRY, CDR2 SYGVKD. This CDR3 is 18 amino acids long. The CDR3 nucleotides read TGTGCCATCAGTGAGAGGGGGGCGGGGAGCTCCTATAATTCACCCCTCCACTTT. It encodes CAISERGAGSSYNSPLHF.

The chain recombines TRBV7-2 with TRBJ2-5, with 8 bases that match TRBD2. The CDR3 length is 16 residues. Trimming took 5 bases from V and 0 from J; bases not matched to a gene: 8. Germline V gives CDR1 SGHTA, CDR2 FQGNSA. The CDR3 reads CASSIPSGRHQETQYF. CDR3 DNA: TGTGCCAGCAGCATCCCTAGCGGGCGTCACCAAGAGACCCAGTACTTC.

This chain joins TRBV6-1 and TRBJ1-2; tentative D call: TRBD1 (6 bases). V lost 5 bases to trimming and J lost 4 bases, with 14 bases between them. Germline V gene sequence: CDR1 MNHNS, CDR2 SASEGT. The CDR3 loop spans 14 amino acids. The CDR3 sequence: CASSPRGGVYGYTF. CDR3 coding DNA: TGTGCCAGCAGTCCAAGAGGGGGAGTCTATGGCTACACCTTC.

CDR3 sequence (DNA): TGCGCCAGCAGTCGCTTGCCTAGCGGGAGACTTTCGAACACCGGGGAGCTGTTTTTT. Translated, it gives CASSRLPSGRLSNTGELFF. This chain uses TRBV10-1 with TRBJ2-2; TRBD2 matches 10 bases. Germline lookup yields CDR1 WNHNN and CDR2 SYGVQD (reference sequence). The CDR3 loop spans 19 amino acids. J gave up 0 bases and V 5 bases, and 12 bases lay outside the gene matches.

The chain employs TRBV4-3 and TRBJ1-4, with D possibly being TRBD1 (5 bases). This CDR3 has 16 amino acids. In germline, CDR1 is LGHNA, CDR2 YSLEER. Trimming took 0 bases from V and 4 from J, leaving 12 bases between them. CDR3: CASSQEKGRVNEKLFF. CDR3 sequence (DNA): TGCGCCAGCAGCCAAGAAAAGGGCAGGGTTAATGAAAAACTGTTTTTT.

The rearrangement links TRBV29-1 to TRBJ1-1, with 9 positions matching TRBD1. CDR1 and CDR2 (germline): SQVTM, ANQGSEA. CDR3 length: 13 amino acids. Trimming cost V 6 bases and J 4 bases; bases outside gene matches: 6. The CDR3 spells CSVVGQGGTEAFF. Here the CDR3 DNA reads TGCAGCGTGGTGGGACAGGGTGGCACTGAAGCTTTCTTT.

The chain is built from TRBV4-1 and TRBJ2-1; D is ambiguous. CDR3 size: 18 residues. V lost 2 bases to trimming and J lost 0 bases, with 17 bases between them. Germline CDR1 MGHRA, CDR2 YSYEKL. CDR3 sequence (DNA): TGCGCCAGCAGCCAAACGGGCGCGGCGGCGAGCTCCTACAATGAGCAGTTCTTC. Its protein is CASSQTGAAASSYNEQFF.

V and J are TRBV19 and TRBJ1-2; D possibly corresponds to TRBD1 (6 bases). Germline CDR1 LNHDA, CDR2 SQIVND (reference sequence). V gave up 1 base and J gave up 2 bases, with 8 bases separating them. The CDR3 length is 14 residues. In nucleotides, the CDR3 is TGTGCCAGTAGTATAGCTGGACAGAACTATGGCTACACCTTC. This codes for CASSIAGQNYGYTF.

The genes are TRBV5-5 and TRBJ2-1; weak D call: TRBD2 (6 bases). This CDR3 comprises 15 residues. CDR1 is SGHKS and CDR2 is YYEKEE in the germline V gene (reference sequence). Trimming took off 4 bases at V and 5 bases at J, with 16 bases between the two ends. The CDR3 sequence: CASSLLLAGNNEQFF. Here the CDR3 DNA reads TGTGCCAGCAGCCTCCTTTTGGCGGGGAACAATGAGCAGTTCTTC.

The chain carries TRBV19 and TRBJ1-2, with a possible D match to TRBD1 (5 bases). Germline lookup yields CDR1 LNHDA and CDR2 SQIVND (reference sequence). V was shortened by 7 bases and J by 4 bases, with 16 bases between the two germline ends. The CDR3 loop spans 14 amino acids. The CDR3 DNA sequence: TGTGCCAGTACCCCCGGCAGGGTCGGCTATGGCTACACCTTC. This translates into CASTPGRVGYGYTF.

In regard to this clone: This specimen includes other DNA sequences encoding the same CDR3. The rearrangement joins TRBV6-6 to TRBJ2-7; D not resolved. The CDR3 has 12 amino acids. Germline V gene lookup returns CDR1 MNHNY and CDR2 SVGAGI (reference sequence). V lost 0 bases and J 3 bases, leaving 3 bases between the germline ends. This CDR3 is CASSYSSYEQYF. CDR3 DNA: TGTGCCAGCAGTTACTCTAGCTACGAGCAGTACTTC.

The CDR3 DNA reads TGTGCCAGCAGTGTAGAAGAGGCTGAATATTCACCCCTCCACTTT. It specifies CASSVEEAEYSPLHF. This rearrangement joins TRBV6-1 to TRBJ1-6; no definite D call. Trimming took off 4 bases at V and 8 bases at J, with 15 bases between the two ends. Germline CDR1 MNHNS, CDR2 SASEGT. The CDR3 runs to 15 residues.

The chain joins TRBV11-2 to TRBJ2-1; 11 positions match TRBD2. The germline CDR1 and CDR2 sequences are SGHAT and FQNNGV. V was clipped by 5 bases and J by 5 bases; unmatched bases: 5. This CDR3 region has 15 residues. The chain's CDR3 is CASSPGTSGHNEQFF. CDR3 nucleotide sequence: TGTGCCAGCAGCCCCGGGACTAGCGGTCACAATGAGCAGTTCTTC.

J is TRBJ2-7 and V is TRBV19, with 10 bases aligning to TRBD1. CDR3 length: 15 residues. The V segment lost 7 bases and the J segment 5 bases; nucleotides outside the gene matches: 11. Germline V lookup: CDR1 LNHDA, CDR2 SQIVND (reference sequence). The CDR3 sequence is CASTDTGTGVNEQYF. DNA of the CDR3: TGTGCCAGTACCGATACCGGGACAGGGGTTAACGAGCAGTACTTC.

This chain uses TRBV7-9 with TRBJ1-4, with 11 bases fitting TRBD1. In germline, CDR1 is SEHNR, CDR2 FQNEAQ (reference sequence). Trimming took 5 bases from V and 4 from J; bases not matched to a gene: 6. This CDR3 contains 16 residues. The CDR3 nucleotides read TGTGCCAGCAGCGCAATGGACAGGGGGCTTAATGAAAAACTGTTTTTT. It yields the protein CASSAMDRGLNEKLFF.

CDR3 protein: CATSREPPEVNTEAFF. In DNA, the CDR3 is TGTGCCACCAGCAGAGAACCCCCGGAGGTGAACACTGAAGCTTTCTTT. V usage is TRBV15 and J usage is TRBJ1-1; D call uncertain. CDR1 is LNHNV and CDR2 is YYDKDF in the germline V gene (reference sequence). This CDR3 comprises 16 residues. V was trimmed by 0 bases and J by 0 bases, leaving 11 bases between them. The full variable domain, in which reference TRBV15 and TRBJ1-1 provide the parts outside the CDR3, is DAMVIQNPRYQVTQFGKPVTLSCSQTLNHNVMYWYQQKSSQAPKLLFHYYDKDFNNEADTPDNFQSRRPNTSFCFLDIRSPGLGDTAMYLCATSREPPEVNTEAFFGQGTRLTVV.

The chain recombines TRBV29-1 with TRBJ1-2, with 9 bases that match TRBD1. The CDR3 is 15 amino acids. With V trimmed by 6 bases and J by 4 bases, 12 bases remained unmatched. Germline loops: CDR1 SQVTM, CDR2 ANQGSEA. The CDR3 reads CSVRQGGGLSYGYTF. The DNA of the CDR3 is TGCAGCGTCCGACAGGGGGGTGGGCTCAGCTATGGCTACACCTTC.

V gene TRBV2 combines with J gene TRBJ1-4; 8 bases align to TRBD1. The CDR3 is 14 amino acids. Germline assignment: CDR1 SNHLY and CDR2 FYNNEI. The junction had 3 bases not matched to a gene; V was cut back by 6 bases and J by 3 bases. CDR3 sequence reads: CASRLTGANEKLFF. CDR3 nucleotide sequence: TGTGCCAGCAGATTGACAGGGGCTAATGAAAAACTGTTTTTT.

This clone showed up just once. This chain joins TRBV10-3 and TRBJ2-5, with 11 bases that match TRBD2. The CDR3 contains 15 residues. Trimming at V came to 6 bases and at J to 4 bases, leaving 7 bases not matched to a gene. Looked up from germline, CDR1 is ENHRY and CDR2 is SYGVKD. This chain's CDR3 is CAISPGLAAGETQYF. The CDR3 DNA sequence: TGTGCCATCAGCCCGGGACTAGCGGCGGGAGAGACCCAGTACTTC.

V usage is TRBV30 and J usage is TRBJ2-7, with 9 bases aligning to TRBD1. The CDR3 spans 16 residues. The J segment lost 2 bases and the V segment lost 3 bases, leaving 11 bases of the junction unmatched. Germline loops: CDR1 GTSNPN, CDR2 SVGIG (reference sequence). The CDR3 DNA is TGTGCCTGGAGATCCGTTTCCGGGACAGGGACCTACGAGCAGTACTTC. Amino acid sequence: CAWRSVSGTGTYEQYF.

The chain employs TRBV4-3 and TRBJ2-7; D not resolved. V was clipped by 3 bases and J by 3 bases, with 9 bases between them. Per germline, CDR1 LGHNA and CDR2 YSLEER. The CDR3 has 13 amino acids. The CDR3 DNA reads TGCGCCAGCAGCCATGCCGACGGCTACGAGCAGTACTTC. Translated: CASSHADGYEQYF.

The gene calls are TRBV5-6 and TRBJ2-7; D is ambiguous. Trimming stripped 3 bases from V and 2 bases from J, with 9 bases between. The CDR3 extends over 13 amino acids. Germline V CDR1 and CDR2: SGHDT, YYEEEE. CDR3 residues: CASSWSRTYEQYF. The CDR3 DNA reads TGTGCCAGCAGCTGGAGCCGCACCTACGAGCAGTACTTC.

The chain combines TRBV29-1 with TRBJ1-1, with TRBD1 identical over 9 bases. This CDR3 comprises 14 residues. V shed 3 bases, J shed 6 bases, and the junction held 8 bases outside the gene matches. Germline V lookup: CDR1 SQVTM, CDR2 ANQGSEA. The CDR3 here is CSVDTQGQGSEAFF. For the CDR3, the DNA is TGCAGCGTTGACACTCAAGGACAGGGGTCTGAAGCTTTCTTT. The variable domain in full, with the rest retrieved from reference TRBV29-1 and TRBJ1-1, is SAVISQKPSRDICQRGTSLTIQCQVDSQVTMMFWYRQQPGQSLTLIATANQGSEATYESGFVIDKFPISRPNLTFSTLTVSNMSPEDSSIYLCSVDTQGQGSEAFFGQGTRLTVV.

In its sample, this clone was seen a few times. The chain uses TRBV15 and TRBJ2-1; D uncertain. V was pared by 2 bases and J by 4 bases, with 6 bases between. The length of the CDR3 is 13 residues. CDR1 and CDR2 (germline): LNHNV, YYDKDF (reference sequence). CDR3 sequence: CATSRPAYNEQFF. The CDR3 coding sequence is TGTGCCACCAGCAGACCTGCTTACAATGAGCAGTTCTTC.

The chain links TRBV21-1 to TRBJ2-7; whether TRBD1, the table's D call, matches the DNA was not checked. TRBV21-1 is labeled a pseudogene. The CDR3 is made up of 18 amino acids. DNA of the CDR3: TGTGCCAGGACTACCGGGACAGAGAGCTCCTACGCTAGTGAAGAGCAGTACTTC. Its translation is CARTTGTESSYASEEQYF.

The chain is built from TRBV6-1 and TRBJ2-1; 10 bases map to TRBD1. This CDR3 contains 15 residues. Germline-derived CDR1 and CDR2 are MNHNS and SASEGT. J gave up 9 bases and V 4 bases, and 9 bases lay outside the gene matches. CDR3 region: CASSAETGGAGEQFF. The CDR3 nucleotides are TGTGCCAGCAGTGCGGAGACAGGGGGCGCAGGTGAGCAGTTCTTC.

This chain connects TRBV10-3 to TRBJ2-7, with D perhaps TRBD1 or TRBD2 (5 bases each). There are 15 residues in the CDR3. From germline, CDR1 is ENHRY and CDR2 SYGVKD. V dropped 3 bases and J dropped 0 bases, with 12 bases sitting between them. The CDR3 DNA is TGTGCCATCAGTGATCAGTGGGGGAGCTCCTACGAGCAGTACTTC. It translates to CAISDQWGSSYEQYF.

J is TRBJ2-2 and V is TRBV13, with D tentatively TRBD1 (6 bases). CDR1 is PRHDT and CDR2 is FYEKMQ in the germline V gene (reference sequence). The CDR3 runs to 16 residues. V gave up 4 bases and J gave up 1 base, with 13 bases separating them. CDR3: CASSSYRDQNTGELFF. In DNA form, the CDR3 reads TGTGCCAGCAGCTCTTACAGGGATCAGAACACCGGGGAGCTGTTTTTT.

The rearrangement uses TRBV9 and TRBJ2-1, with D possibly called TRBD1 or TRBD2 (5 bases each). From germline, CDR1 is SGDLS and CDR2 YYNGEE. This CDR3 region has 16 residues. V lost 0 bases and J lost 4, with 14 bases in between. CDR3 amino acids: CASSVALGDPYNEQFF. CDR3 DNA sequence: TGTGCCAGCAGCGTAGCTTTAGGGGACCCGTACAATGAGCAGTTCTTC.

This chain uses TRBV7-9 with TRBJ2-3; TRBD1 matches at 10 bases. The germline gives CDR1 SEHNR, CDR2 FQNEAQ (reference sequence). With 2 bases clipped from V and 4 bases from J, the junction kept 9 bases outside the gene matches. CDR3 length equals 17 residues. CDR3 loop: CASSLKGQGRIADTQYF. CDR3 nucleotides: TGTGCCAGCAGCTTAAAGGGACAGGGGAGGATCGCAGATACGCAGTATTTT.